This is a list of T cell receptor beta chains from one sample in a study of cytomegalovirus exposure and HLA in healthy donors. Using immunoSEQ multiplex PCR, the repertoire was profiled, and TCRdb retains in-frame clones only, with some absent. The sample consists of 150,000 to 200,000 clones, over 9.5% of them appearing once. Source material: PBMCs. The source of these receptors is a man in his fifties or sixties in good health and CMV-seropositive. Each CDR3 is given with its conserved first and last residue. A D gene is named only where the DNA matches it firmly. Clone size, where shown, is once, few, many, or a class for clones that have expanded.

d_call	clone_size	v_call	j_call	cdr3_nt	cdr3_aa
TRBD1	few	TRBV28	TRBJ1-4	TGTGCCAGCAGGTCGGGACAGCGTAATGAAAAACTGTTTTTT	CASRSGQRNEKLFF
NA	NA	TRBV6-7	TRBJ1-5	TGTGCCAGCACCCCTCCGTGGGGTAGGCAGGGTGTTATCAGCAATCAGCCCCAGCATTTT	CASTPPWGRQGVISNQPQHF
TRBD1	NA	TRBV5-4	TRBJ2-1	TGTGCCAGCAGCGCCATCGGGACAGGAGGACAGTTCTTC	CASSAIGTGGQFF
NA	NA	TRBV19	TRBJ1-4	TGTGCCAGTAGTACGTTCAAGGGGGAAAAACTGTTTTTT	CASSTFKGEKLFF
NA	NA	TRBV28	TRBJ1-4	TGTGCCAGCAAGGGATCAGGGGCGGGTGAAAAACTGTTTTTT	CASKGSGAGEKLFF
NA	NA	TRBV7-8	TRBJ2-7	TGTGCCAGCAGCCCGCCCGCAGTCTCCTACGAGCAGTACTTC	CASSPPAVSYEQYF
TRBD2	NA	TRBV5-4	TRBJ2-5	TGTGCCAGCAGCAAGACTAGCGGGGGGGCCGGAGAGACCCAGTACTTC	CASSKTSGGAGETQYF
NA	NA	TRBV19	TRBJ1-1	TGTGCCAGTAGTATAGGACAGGTAAGGACTGAAGCTTTCTTT	CASSIGQVRTEAFF
NA	few	TRBV5-1	TRBJ2-2	TGCGCCAGCAGCTTGGAAGGGGCCCAAAGGGGCACCGGGGAGCTGTTTTTT	CASSLEGAQRGTGELFF
TRBD1	few	TRBV9	TRBJ2-2	TGTGCCAGCAGCGAGGACAGGCCTAACACCGGGGAGCTGTTTTTT	CASSEDRPNTGELFF
TRBD2	few	TRBV9	TRBJ2-5	TGTGCCAGCAGCGGCGGGGGGCTACTCGGGACCCAGTACTTC	CASSGGGLLGTQYF
TRBD2	few	TRBV29-1	TRBJ2-3	TGCAGCGTTGACTTCGGGGGGGCAGAGGATACGCAGTATTTT	CSVDFGGAEDTQYF
TRBD1	NA	TRBV6-6	TRBJ1-2	TGTGCCAGCAGTTACCCAGGGGGACAGATAAACTATGGCTACACCTTC	CASSYPGGQINYGYTF
TRBD1	few	TRBV7-9	TRBJ1-1	TGTGCCAGCAGCTGGAGAGGACAGGGAAGGGCTTTCTTT	CASSWRGQGRAFF
TRBD1	NA	TRBV9	TRBJ1-1	TGTGCCAGCAGCGTAGACAGGGGGCGATTCACTGAAGCTTTCTTT	CASSVDRGRFTEAFF
NA	few	TRBV18	TRBJ1-2	TGTGCCAGCTCACCCGACAGTGCTAACTATGGCTACACCTTC	CASSPDSANYGYTF
TRBD2	NA	TRBV11-3	TRBJ2-2	TGTGCCAGCAGCCCTGGACTAGCGGGGGGATCCACCGGGGAGCTGTTTTTT	CASSPGLAGGSTGELFF
NA	NA	TRBV9	TRBJ1-3	TGTGCCAGCTCATCTGGAAACACCATATATTTT	CASSSGNTIYF
NA	NA	TRBV28	TRBJ1-1	TGTGCCAGCAGTTTATTCCGGGTAAAGAACACTGAAGCTTTCTTT	CASSLFRVKNTEAFF
NA	few	TRBV27	TRBJ1-1	TGTGCCAGCAGCCCTCCATCGGGCGTCGGGACAGAAGCTTTCTTT	CASSPPSGVGTEAFF
NA	NA	TRBV7-9	TRBJ1-2	TGTGCCAGCAGCTTAGAGCCGTTTGACTATGGCTACACCTTC	CASSLEPFDYGYTF
TRBD2	NA	TRBV27	TRBJ2-1	TGTGCCAGCACCCCCAGCGGGGGGATTTACAATGAGCAGTTCTTC	CASTPSGGIYNEQFF
NA	NA	TRBV30	TRBJ2-6	TGTGCCTGGGCTATGGGGGCCAACGTCCTGACTTTC	CAWAMGANVLTF
NA	few	TRBV28	TRBJ1-5	TGTGCCAGCAGTTTTGGGGGGAGTAGGGGTCAGCCCCAGCATTTT	CASSFGGSRGQPQHF
NA	NA	TRBV5-1	TRBJ1-1	TGCGCCAGCAGCTTACTGGGAGGGGACACTGAAGCTTTCTTT	CASSLLGGDTEAFF
TRBD1	few	TRBV5-1	TRBJ1-3	TGCGCCAGCAGCTTGGACCCCCCAGGGGGATCCGGAAACACCATATATTTT	CASSLDPPGGSGNTIYF
NA	few	TRBV7-8	TRBJ1-1	TGTGCCAGCAGCTGGACAGCTAACACTGAAGCTTTCTTT	CASSWTANTEAFF
NA	few	TRBV5-6	TRBJ1-2	TGTGCCAGCAGCTCCGGAGGGGTCGAGTATGGCTACACCTTC	CASSSGGVEYGYTF
NA	NA	TRBV4-3	TRBJ1-4	TGCGCCAGCAGCCAAACGCTAATTGAAAAACTGTTTTTT	CASSQTLIEKLFF
TRBD2	NA	TRBV5-4	TRBJ2-2	TGTGCCAGCAGCTTGGCCGGGGGGGCGTATAGCACCGGGGAGCTGTTTTTT	CASSLAGGAYSTGELFF
NA	NA	TRBV9	TRBJ2-1	TGTGCCAGCAGCGCCCCCCTCCGCAATGAGCAGTTCTTC	CASSAPLRNEQFF
TRBD2	NA	TRBV7-7	TRBJ2-5	TGTGCTAGCAGCTTAGGCCGACTAGCGGGGGGGCAGGAGACCCAGTACTTC	CASSLGRLAGGQETQYF
TRBD1	few	TRBV18	TRBJ1-5	TGTGCCAGCTCACTGGGACAGGCGGGGAGCAATCAGCCCCAGCATTTT	CASSLGQAGSNQPQHF
TRBD1	NA	TRBV5-1	TRBJ2-4	TGCGCCAGCAGCTTGGATGGACAGGGGAAGGTCAAAAACATTCAGTACTTC	CASSLDGQGKVKNIQYF
TRBD2	NA	TRBV29-1	TRBJ2-2	TGCAGCTCCGTAGCGGGGGGGGCGGGGGAGCTGTTTTTT	CSSVAGGAGELFF
TRBD1	NA	TRBV19	TRBJ2-5	TGTGCCAGTAGTTCTACAGGGGTGGAGACCCAGTACTTC	CASSSTGVETQYF
NA	few	TRBV2	TRBJ1-5	TGTGCCAGCACCCCGGACATTAGCAATCAGCCCCAGCATTTT	CASTPDISNQPQHF
TRBD1	NA	TRBV6-1	TRBJ1-6	TGTGCCAGCAGTGATGGGGACAGGAGTTCACCCCTCCACTTT	CASSDGDRSSPLHF
NA	NA	TRBV6-5	TRBJ2-5	TGTGCCAGCAGCAAACAGGGTCTGGATGAAGAGACCCAGTACTTC	CASSKQGLDEETQYF
TRBD1	few	TRBV28	TRBJ2-5	TGTGCCAGCAGTCCGGGACAGGGGAGGGGAGAGACCCAGTACTTC	CASSPGQGRGETQYF
NA	few	TRBV5-6	TRBJ2-5	TGTGCCAGCAGCCGTCCGGGACAACAAGAGACCCAGTACTTC	CASSRPGQQETQYF
NA	few	TRBV5-1	TRBJ1-1	TGCGCCAGCAGCTTGGCCAGAAGTAACACTGAAGCTTTCTTT	CASSLARSNTEAFF
NA	NA	TRBV27	TRBJ1-1	TGTGCCAGCAGTTCCTCTCCCGTGAACACTGAAGCTTTCTTT	CASSSSPVNTEAFF
TRBD1	few	TRBV5-1	TRBJ2-1	TGCGCCAGCAGCTCCTCCGGGACAGCAAACAATGAGCAGTTCTTC	CASSSSGTANNEQFF
TRBD2	few	TRBV28	TRBJ2-1	TGTGCCAGCAGTTTAGGACTAGCGGGGTCCCACAATGAGCAGTTCTTC	CASSLGLAGSHNEQFF
TRBD1	NA	TRBV7-6	TRBJ1-1	TGTGCCAGCAGCGTTACAGGGGCTGCTGAAGCTTTCTTT	CASSVTGAAEAFF
NA	NA	TRBV6-1	TRBJ2-3	TGTGCCAGCAGTGTCGCCCCCGGCGGGGGCTTTAGCACAGATACGCAGTATTTT	CASSVAPGGGFSTDTQYF
NA	NA	TRBV27	TRBJ1-2	TGTGCCAGCAGTGTCAGGATAAACCGGGACACCTATGGCTACACCTTC	CASSVRINRDTYGYTF
NA	NA	TRBV18	TRBJ2-4	TGTGCCAGCTCACCACCGATGGCAGGGTTTAAAAACATTCAGTACTTC	CASSPPMAGFKNIQYF
TRBD2	few	TRBV5-3	TRBJ2-1	TGTGCCAGAAGCTTGGGACTAGCTCCATACAATGAGCAGTTCTTC	CARSLGLAPYNEQFF